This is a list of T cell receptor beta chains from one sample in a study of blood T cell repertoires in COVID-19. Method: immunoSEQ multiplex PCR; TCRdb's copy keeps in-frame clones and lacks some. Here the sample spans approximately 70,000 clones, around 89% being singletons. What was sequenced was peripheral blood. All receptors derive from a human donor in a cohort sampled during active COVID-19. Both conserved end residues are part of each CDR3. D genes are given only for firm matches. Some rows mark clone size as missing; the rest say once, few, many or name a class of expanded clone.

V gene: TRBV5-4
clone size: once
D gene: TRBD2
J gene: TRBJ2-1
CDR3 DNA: TGTGCCAGCAGCTTGAGTCTTCGGCTAGCGGATTTATCTGGGGATGAGCAGTTCTTC
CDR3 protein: CASSLSLRLADLSGDEQFF

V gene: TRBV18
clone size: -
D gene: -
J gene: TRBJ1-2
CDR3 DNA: TGTGCCAGCTCACCACCCGCCGGTTATGGCTACACCTTC
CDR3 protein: CASSPPAGYGYTF

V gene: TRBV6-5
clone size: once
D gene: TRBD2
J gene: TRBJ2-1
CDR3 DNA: TGTGCCAGCAGGTCACTAGCGGATATGGATGAGCAGTTCTTC
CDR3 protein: CASRSLADMDEQFF

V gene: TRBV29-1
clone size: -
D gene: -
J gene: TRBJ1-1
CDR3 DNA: TGCAGCGCCATCCCCCAACAGGGAATCACTGAAGCTTTCTTT
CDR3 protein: CSAIPQQGITEAFF

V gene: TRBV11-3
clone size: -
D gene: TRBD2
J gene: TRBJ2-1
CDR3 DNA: TGTGCCAGCAGCTTGACTAGCGGGAGTAAGAATGAGCAGTTCTTC
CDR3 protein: CASSLTSGSKNEQFF

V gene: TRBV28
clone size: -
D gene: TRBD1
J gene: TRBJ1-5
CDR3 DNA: TGTGCCAGCAGTTTAATAGGGACAGTCAATCAGCCCCAGCATTTT
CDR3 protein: CASSLIGTVNQPQHF

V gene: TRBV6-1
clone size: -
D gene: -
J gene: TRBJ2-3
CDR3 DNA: TGTGCCAGCAGTGTGGGGGCCAGTTTTAGCACAGATACGCAGTATTTT
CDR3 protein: CASSVGASFSTDTQYF

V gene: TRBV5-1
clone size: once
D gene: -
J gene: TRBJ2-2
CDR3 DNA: TGCGCCAGCAGCTTGGGGCCAGGATTCACCGGGGAGCTGTTTTTT
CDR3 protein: CASSLGPGFTGELFF

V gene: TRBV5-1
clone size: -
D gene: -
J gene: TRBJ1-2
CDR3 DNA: TGCGCCAGCAGCTTGGCCGGGACAAAATATGGCTACACCTTC
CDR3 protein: CASSLAGTKYGYTF

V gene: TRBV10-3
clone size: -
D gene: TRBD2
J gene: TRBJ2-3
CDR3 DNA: TGTGCCATCGGGACTAGCGGGGATACCCTTAGCACAGATACGCAGTATTTT
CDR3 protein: CAIGTSGDTLSTDTQYF

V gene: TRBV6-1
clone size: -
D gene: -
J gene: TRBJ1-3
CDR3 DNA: TGTGCCAGCAGTGACCGCCCTGGTCGGGGAGGAAACACCATATATTTT
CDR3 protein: CASSDRPGRGGNTIYF

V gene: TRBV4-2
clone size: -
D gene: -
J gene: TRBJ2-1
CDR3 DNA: TGTGCCAGCAGCCAAGGGGGGGGGCAGTGGAACTCCGGCCGAGGGGATGAGCAGTTCTTC
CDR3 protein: CASSQGGGQWNSGRGDEQFF

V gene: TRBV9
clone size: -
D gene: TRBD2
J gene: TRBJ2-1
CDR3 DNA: TGTGCCAGCACCACTACCCGGACTAGCTCCTACAATGAGCAGTTCTTC
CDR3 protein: CASTTTRTSSYNEQFF

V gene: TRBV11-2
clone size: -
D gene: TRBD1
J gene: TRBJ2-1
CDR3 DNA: TGTGCCAGCAGCTTATATTCGGGACAGGGGTTCTTC
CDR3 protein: CASSLYSGQGFF

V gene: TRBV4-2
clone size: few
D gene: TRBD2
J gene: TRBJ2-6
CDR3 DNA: TGTGCCAGCAGCCAAGCGGGAGGTTCCTCTGGGGCCAACGTCCTGACTTTC
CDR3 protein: CASSQAGGSSGANVLTF

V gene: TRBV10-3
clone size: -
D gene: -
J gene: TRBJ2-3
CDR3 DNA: TGTGCCATCAGCCTGACTGAACGCACAGATACGCAGTATTTT
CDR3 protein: CAISLTERTDTQYF

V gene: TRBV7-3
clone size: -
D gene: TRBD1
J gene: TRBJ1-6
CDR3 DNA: TGTGCCAGCAGCTTTGGGACCGGGACAGGGGATTCACCCCTCCACTTT
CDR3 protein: CASSFGTGTGDSPLHF

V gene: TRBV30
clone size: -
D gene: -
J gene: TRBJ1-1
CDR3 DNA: TGTGCCGGAGGGGTCTCCCTGAACACTGAAGCTTTCTTT
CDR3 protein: CAGGVSLNTEAFF

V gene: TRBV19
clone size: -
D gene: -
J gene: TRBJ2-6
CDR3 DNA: TGTGCCAGTAGTATAGACAGGGCTGGGGCCAACGTCCTGACTTTC
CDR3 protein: CASSIDRAGANVLTF

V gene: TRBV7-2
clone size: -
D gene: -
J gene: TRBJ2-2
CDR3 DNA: TGTGCCAGCAGCTCATCGAACACCGGGGAGCTGTTTTTT
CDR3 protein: CASSSSNTGELFF

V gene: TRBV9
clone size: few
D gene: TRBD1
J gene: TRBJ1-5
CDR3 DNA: TGTGCCAGCAGCGTAGAGGGACAGGTTGGTCAGCCCCAGCATTTT
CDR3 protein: CASSVEGQVGQPQHF

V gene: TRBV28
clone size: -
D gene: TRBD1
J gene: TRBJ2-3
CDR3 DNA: TGTGCCAGCAGCCTTGGCAGGGGGCTCGGAGATACGCAGTATTTT
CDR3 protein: CASSLGRGLGDTQYF

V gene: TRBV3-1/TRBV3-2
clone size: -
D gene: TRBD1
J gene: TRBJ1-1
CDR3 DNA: TGTGCCAGCAGCAACCTGGGACAGGGAAGGGCGGCTTTCTTT
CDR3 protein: CASSNLGQGRAAFF

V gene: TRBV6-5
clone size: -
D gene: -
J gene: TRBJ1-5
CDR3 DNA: TGTGCCAGCTACTCGGGTACGGCACAAGATCAGCCCCAGCATTTT
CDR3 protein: CASYSGTAQDQPQHF

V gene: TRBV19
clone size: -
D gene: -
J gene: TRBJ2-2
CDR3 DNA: TGTGCCAGTAATATGGAGTTCCTGGGTGCCGGGGAGCTGTTTTTT
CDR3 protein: CASNMEFLGAGELFF

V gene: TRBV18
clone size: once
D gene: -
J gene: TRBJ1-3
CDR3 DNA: TGTGCCAGCTCGGAGACGGACTTAGCCTCTGGAAACACCATATATTTT
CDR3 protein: CASSETDLASGNTIYF

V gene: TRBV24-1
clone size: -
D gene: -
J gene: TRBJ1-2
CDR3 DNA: TGTGCCGCCCCTTTGAGGGGGTCGGGCTATGGCTACACCTTC
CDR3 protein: CAAPLRGSGYGYTF

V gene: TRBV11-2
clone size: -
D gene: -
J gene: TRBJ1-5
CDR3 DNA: TGTGCCAGCAGCTCTGGACACGATCAGCCCCAGCATTTT
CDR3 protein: CASSSGHDQPQHF

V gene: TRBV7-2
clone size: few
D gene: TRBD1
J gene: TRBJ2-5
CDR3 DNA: TGTGCCAGCAGCTTGAACAGGGGAGTCCAAGAGACCCAGTACTTC
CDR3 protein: CASSLNRGVQETQYF

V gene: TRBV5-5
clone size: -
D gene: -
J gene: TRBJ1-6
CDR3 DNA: TGTGCCAGCAGCTCCTTGATGCAGGACTCTAGAAGCTCCTATAATTCACCCCTCCACTTT
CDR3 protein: CASSSLMQDSRSSYNSPLHF

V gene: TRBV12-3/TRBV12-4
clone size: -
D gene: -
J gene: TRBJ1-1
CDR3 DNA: TGTGCCAGCAATTTCAGGGTTCCCACTGAAGCTTTCTTT
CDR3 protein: CASNFRVPTEAFF

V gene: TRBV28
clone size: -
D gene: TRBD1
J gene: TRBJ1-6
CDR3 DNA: TGTGCCAGCAGTTTCTATAGCAGGGGACAGGGGAATTCACCCCTCCACTTT
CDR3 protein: CASSFYSRGQGNSPLHF

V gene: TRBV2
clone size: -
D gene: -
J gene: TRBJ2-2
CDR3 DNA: TGTGCCAGCAGTGGAACAGAGAACACCGGGGAGCTGTTTTTT
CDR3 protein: CASSGTENTGELFF

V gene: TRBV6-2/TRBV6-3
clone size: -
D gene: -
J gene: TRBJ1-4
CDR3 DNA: TGTGCCAGCAGTTACGGGGGGGAAGCTAATGAAAAACTGTTTTTT
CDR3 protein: CASSYGGEANEKLFF

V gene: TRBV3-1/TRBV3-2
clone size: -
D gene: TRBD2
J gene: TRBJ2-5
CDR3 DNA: TGTGCCAGCAGCCGAACTAGCGGGAGGGCCCGGTGGGAGACCCAGTACTTC
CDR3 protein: CASSRTSGRARWETQYF

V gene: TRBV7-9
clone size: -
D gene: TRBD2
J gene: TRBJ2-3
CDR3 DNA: TGTGCCAGCAGCTTAGCTGCGGGAGGCACAGATACGCAGTATTTT
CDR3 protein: CASSLAAGGTDTQYF

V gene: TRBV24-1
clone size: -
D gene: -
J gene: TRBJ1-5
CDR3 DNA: TGTGCCACCAGTGATACGGGACTCAATCAGCCCCAGCATTTT
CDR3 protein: CATSDTGLNQPQHF

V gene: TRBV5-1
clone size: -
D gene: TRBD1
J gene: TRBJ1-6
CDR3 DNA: TGCGCCAGCAGCTTGGCCGGACAGGGACAGAATTCACCCCTCCACTTT
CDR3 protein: CASSLAGQGQNSPLHF

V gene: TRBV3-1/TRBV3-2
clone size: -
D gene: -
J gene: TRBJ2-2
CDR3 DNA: TGTGCCAGCAGCCAAGCAACCGGGGAGCTGTTTTTT
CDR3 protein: CASSQATGELFF

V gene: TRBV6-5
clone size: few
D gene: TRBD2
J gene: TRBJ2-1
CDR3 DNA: TGTGCCAGCAGTATAAGCGGGAGTGGGTTCTATGAGCAGTTCTTC
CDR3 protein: CASSISGSGFYEQFF

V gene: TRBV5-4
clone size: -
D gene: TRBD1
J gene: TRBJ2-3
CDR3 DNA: TGTGCCAGCAGCCACAGACAGGGTGGCACAGATACGCAGTATTTT
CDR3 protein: CASSHRQGGTDTQYF

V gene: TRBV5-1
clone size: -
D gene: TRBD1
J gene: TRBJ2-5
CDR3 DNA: TGCGCCAGCAGCTTGGCCGGGACAGTTGAGACCCAGTACTTC
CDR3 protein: CASSLAGTVETQYF